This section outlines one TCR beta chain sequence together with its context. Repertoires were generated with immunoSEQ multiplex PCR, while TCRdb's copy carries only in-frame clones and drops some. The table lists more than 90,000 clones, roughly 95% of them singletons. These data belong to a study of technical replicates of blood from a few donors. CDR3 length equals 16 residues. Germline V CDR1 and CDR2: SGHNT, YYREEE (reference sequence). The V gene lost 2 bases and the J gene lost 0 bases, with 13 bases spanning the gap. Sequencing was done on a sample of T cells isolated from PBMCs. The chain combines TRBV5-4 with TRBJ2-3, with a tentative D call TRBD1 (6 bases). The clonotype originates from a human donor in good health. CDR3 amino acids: CASSFGQRISTDTQYF. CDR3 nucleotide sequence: TGTGCCAGCAGCTTTGGACAGAGAATTAGCACAGATACGCAGTATTTT.